This T cell receptor beta chain originates from a study of T cell responses to AZD1222 COVID-19 vaccine (dated by TCRdb to the early 2020s). Context from the whole study: AZD1222 recipients whose second dose came at about 4 weeks and those whose second dose came at about 12 weeks were combined into one group, since spike-specific TCR depth and breadth did not differ between the two schedules. TCR sequencing was performed for 230 to 250 trial participants, of whom about 200 were given two doses of AZD1222 and around 25 were given two doses of MenACWY control vaccine. Enrollment into the trials was organized by age into subgroups of 18-55, 56-69 and 70-plus years, and those subgroups contained roughly 150, 30 and 60 TCR-sequenced participants, respectively. What the research found in general, with its limitations: CD4 TCRs associated with the vaccine covered the entire spike protein, and the dominant responses were in regions 160-218 and 743-854. Epitopes outside the regions mutated in the B.1.351 and B.1.1.7 variants were reportedly recognized by nearly half of the unique spike-specific TCRs. Conclusions about previously exposed vaccinees are limited because only six or seven AZD1222 recipients were SARS-CoV-2 seropositive at baseline. Because no samples from the day 14 peak response were available, repertoires could be characterized only after the peak T cell response. The 56-69-year group was small, and its depth increase did not reach significance, likely because of low power. Participants were mostly white British, with more females than males. The authors suggested clonal diversity may have been underestimated. After two AZD1222 doses, spike-specific TCR breadth and depth were significantly higher than at day 0 and than in MenACWY recipients.

Comments on this clone: Its antigen is unknown. No clone much larger than this one lies a single base away; base qualities are absent.

The CDR3 regions of human TCRbeta chains were analyzed by immunosequencing. Concerning the study's data processing: Repertoire TCRs were matched against a reference library of SARS-CoV-2-specific TCRs generated with the MIRA antigen-specificity platform. Breadth meant the fraction of unique TCRs that were SARS-CoV-2-associated, whereas depth meant the fraction of total T cells that were SARS-CoV-2-associated. Using the MIRA data, every spike-specific TCR was mapped to the spike region that the TCR reacted to and assigned to either a CD4 or a CD8 class. Log10-transformed breadth and depth values were compared by one-way ANOVA with Sidak's multiple comparisons tests. The clones in this table, taken by TCRdb from immuneACCESS, are in-frame only. Not every clone is retained; where verified, under half of the shortfall comes from an unresolved V gene, and the cause of the rest is unknown. V, J and clone size reflect that table, while D and trimming were determined from the DNA. This sample lists 150,000 to 200,000 clones; around nine tenths were detected once. About 1.5% of the sample is taken by the ten largest.

The time point label here, explained by the study, means: baseline before first vaccination. Samples from vaccinated people were obtained from the UK trials COV001 and COV002, which included a single-blind randomized controlled phase 2/3 trial of AZD1222 (ChAdOx1 nCoV-19) in healthy adults. For TCRbeta chain sequencing, PBMC samples from trial participants were taken at day 0 and at day 28 after the second dose. Sample: peripheral blood, taken on day 0 of AZD1222 vaccination. This receptor was obtained from an adult in good health.

The CDR3 loop reads CASKIQGLGNTEAFF. The DNA sequence is TGTGCCAGTAAGATCCAGGGGCTGGGGAACACTGAAGCTTTCTTT. The chain is encoded by TRBV27 joined to TRBJ1-1; the best D guess is TRBD1, with 6 bases matching. According to the germline V gene (reference sequence), CDR1 reads MNHEY and CDR2 reads SMNVEV. The CDR3 covers 15 residues, taking in both the cysteine and the phenylalanine. The only DNA kept is the CDR3, 45 bases in frame from the first base. Trimming takes 9 bases from V and 1 base from J, and the germline ends sit 18 bases apart.